This TCR beta chain was documented in a study of blood T cell repertoires in COVID-19. Study summary: Sites across the United States, Italy and Spain contributed samples from acute and convalescent COVID-19. From T cells, B-cell-depleted T cells, or PBMCs came the material, which was cDNA or gDNA.

Authors' methods: From reference gene primer amplification, estimates of nucleated cell counts were derived. Produced via immunoSEQ multiplex PCR; TCRdb's table is partial and in-frame only. V, J and clone size are those of that table, while D and trimming were read from the DNA. The sample holds roughly 230,000 clones, 83% seen once. This clone was seen a few times. The germline CDR1 and CDR2 sequences are MNHEY and SVGAGI. V was pared by 6 bases and J by 6 bases, with 14 bases between. The CDR3 runs to 13 residues. The chain combines TRBV6-5 with TRBJ1-2, with no clear D. The sequence derives from a human donor in a cohort sampled during active COVID-19. The sample comprised peripheral blood. The CDR3 bases are TGTGCCAGCAGCAACAGCGGTGGCCATGGCTACACCTTC. Residues: CASSNSGGHGYTF.